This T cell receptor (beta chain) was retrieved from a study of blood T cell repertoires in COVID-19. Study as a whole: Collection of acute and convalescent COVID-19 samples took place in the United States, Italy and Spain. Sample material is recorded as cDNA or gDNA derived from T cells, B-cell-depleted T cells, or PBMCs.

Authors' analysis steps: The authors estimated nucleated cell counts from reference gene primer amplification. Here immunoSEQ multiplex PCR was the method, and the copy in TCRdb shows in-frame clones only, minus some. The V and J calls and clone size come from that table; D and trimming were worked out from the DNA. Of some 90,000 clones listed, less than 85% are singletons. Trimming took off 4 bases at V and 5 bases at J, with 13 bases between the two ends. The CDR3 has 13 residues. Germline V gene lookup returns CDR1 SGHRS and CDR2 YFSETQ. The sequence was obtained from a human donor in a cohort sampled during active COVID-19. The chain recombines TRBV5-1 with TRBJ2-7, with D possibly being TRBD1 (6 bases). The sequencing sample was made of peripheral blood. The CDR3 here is CASSQQGFDEQYF. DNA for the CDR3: TGCGCCAGCAGCCAACAGGGTTTTGACGAGCAGTACTTC.